The 19 T cell receptor beta chains reported below all come from one sample, sequenced in a study of T cell responses to AZD1222 COVID-19 vaccine. The assay was immunoSEQ multiplex PCR, and TCRdb's table has in-frame clones only and misses some. Here the sample spans 190,000 or so clones, around nine tenths being singletons. The sequencing here drew on peripheral blood, taken 28 days after the second AZD1222 dose. The source is an adult who received the AZD1222 COVID-19 vaccine.

The chain is built from TRBV5-1 and TRBJ2-2, with D possibly being TRBD1 (6 bases). The CDR3 has 15 residues. The V gene lost 0 bases and the J gene lost 6 bases, with 12 bases spanning the gap. Germline lookup yields CDR1 SGHRS and CDR2 YFSETQ. This CDR3 is CASSLEAGAAGELFF. CDR3 sequence (DNA): TGCGCCAGCAGCTTGGAGGCAGGGGCGGCCGGGGAGCTGTTTTTT.

The chain couples TRBV28 to TRBJ1-1; D unresolved. The CDR3 sequence is 11 residues long. V was pared by 6 bases and J by 6 bases, with 8 bases between. Germline lookup yields CDR1 MDHEN and CDR2 SYDVKM. CDR3 nucleotide sequence: TGTGCCAGCAGACTTCGCGCTGAAGCTTTCTTT. It translates to CASRLRAEAFF.

CDR3 nucleotide sequence: TGTGCCAGTTCGACAGGGCTGGAGACCCAGTACTTC. It encodes CASSTGLETQYF. This chain joins TRBV19 and TRBJ2-5; 7 nucleotides align to TRBD1. The CDR3 totals 12 residues. CDR1 LNHDA and CDR2 SQIVND come from the germline V gene (reference sequence). J was trimmed by 5 bases and V by 8 bases; bases with no gene match: 5.

The chain couples TRBV6-5 to TRBJ1-2; D possibly corresponds to TRBD1 (6 bases). Germline loops: CDR1 MNHEY, CDR2 SVGAGI. Trimming stripped 0 bases from V and 7 bases from J, with 15 bases between. This CDR3 is 15 amino acids long. For the CDR3, the DNA is TGTGCCAGCAGTTACTCAATCGGGGGACAAAGTGGCTACACCTTC. It is translated as CASSYSIGGQSGYTF.

The chain couples TRBV24-1 to TRBJ2-2, with 10 bases identical to TRBD1. The CDR3 totals 16 residues. V was clipped by 7 bases and J by 3 bases; unmatched bases: 7. Germline assignment: CDR1 KGHDR and CDR2 SFDVKD. CDR3 in DNA: TGTGCCACCAGGTCACAGACAGGGGGCTACACCGGGGAGCTGTTTTTT. Translated, it gives CATRSQTGGYTGELFF.

This clone was picked up one time. The J gene is TRBJ2-1, the V gene TRBV2; no definite D call. Trimming stripped 9 bases from V and 6 bases from J, with 6 bases between. The CDR3 has 10 residues. The germline gives CDR1 SNHLY, CDR2 FYNNEI. In nucleotides, the CDR3 is TGTGCCAGTAAAGGCAATGAGCAGTTCTTC. This translates into CASKGNEQFF.

This rearrangement joins TRBV7-2 to TRBJ1-4; the match to TRBD1 covers 11 bases. The CDR3 length is 16 residues. Unmatched junction bases numbered 10, after V lost 6 bases and J lost 7 bases. The germline gives CDR1 SGHTA, CDR2 FQGNSA. CDR3 sequence: CASSWNGQGASEKLFF. CDR3 nucleotides: TGTGCCAGCAGTTGGAACGGACAGGGGGCAAGTGAAAAACTGTTTTTT. The full variable domain, completed using reference TRBV7-2 and TRBJ1-4, is GAGVSQSPSNKVTEKGKDVELRCDPISGHTALYWYRQSLGQGLEFLIYFQGNSAPDKSGLPSDRFSAERTGGSVSTLTIQRTQQEDSAVYLCASSWNGQGASEKLFFGSGTQLSVL.

This clone came up a few times. The V and J genes are TRBV28 and TRBJ2-2; 10 positions agree with TRBD1. The V segment lost 6 bases and the J segment 8 bases; nucleotides outside the gene matches: 9. Germline CDR1 MDHEN, CDR2 SYDVKM. The CDR3 length is 15 residues. CDR3 coding DNA: TGTGCCAGCAGCTCGGGACAGGGGATAACGGGGGAGCTGTTTTTT. This codes for CASSSGQGITGELFF. The complete variable domain, with remaining parts taken from reference TRBV28 and TRBJ2-2, reads DVKVTQSSRYLVKRTGEKVFLECVQDMDHENMFWYRQDPGLGLRLIYFSYDVKMKEKGDIPEGYSVSREKKERFSLILESASTNQTSMYLCASSSGQGITGELFFGEGSRLTVL.

The chain has TRBV6-6 and TRBJ1-3; D remains ambiguous. V was cut by 2 bases and J by 4 bases, with 9 bases left in between. This CDR3 spans 14 amino acids. Germline V CDR1 and CDR2: MNHNY, SVGAGI (reference sequence). CDR3 protein: CASSYGTNGNTIYF. CDR3 nucleotides: TGTGCCAGCAGTTACGGTACAAACGGAAACACCATATATTTT.

This clone was seen once. The genes are TRBV19 and TRBJ1-1; no reliable D call. CDR3 size: 15 residues. Germline CDR1 reads LNHDA; CDR2 reads SQIVND (reference sequence). The V gene lost 5 bases and the J gene lost 1 base, with 14 bases spanning the gap. CDR3 DNA sequence: TGTGCCAGTAGTTTGGCCGGTCACACGAACACTGAAGCTTTCTTT. Amino acids: CASSLAGHTNTEAFF. Supplemented by reference TRBV19 and TRBJ1-1, the full variable domain reads DGGITQSPKYLFRKEGQNVTLSCEQNLNHDAMYWYRQDPGQGLRLIYYSQIVNDFQKGDIAEGYSVSREKKESFPLTVTSAQKNPTAFYLCASSLAGHTNTEAFFGQGTRLTVV.

V is TRBV10-3 and J is TRBJ1-1; D ambiguous. The CDR3 has 16 amino acids. The V and J ends lost 6 bases and 1 base respectively, with 18 bases between them. In germline, CDR1 is ENHRY, CDR2 SYGVKD. The CDR3 region has the DNA TGTGCCATCAGGCCCCTATCAGGTCCCGGGAACACTGAAGCTTTCTTT. The encoded protein is CAIRPLSGPGNTEAFF.

A single count supports this clone. The J gene is TRBJ2-5, the V gene TRBV9, with no clear D. In germline, CDR1 is SGDLS, CDR2 YYNGEE. The CDR3 runs 16 residues. Trimming took off 0 bases at V and 0 bases at J, with 12 bases between the two ends. This CDR3 is CASSVGREAYQETQYF. In DNA form, the CDR3 reads TGTGCCAGCAGCGTAGGGAGAGAAGCGTACCAAGAGACCCAGTACTTC.

In this sample, this clone turned up once. J is TRBJ2-1 and V is TRBV5-1; no clear D gene. This CDR3 spans 15 amino acids. Deletions cut 0 bases from V and 8 bases from J, with 15 bases between. In germline, CDR1 is SGHRS, CDR2 YFSETQ. Here the CDR3 reads CASSLDAGLIDEQFF. CDR3 nucleotide sequence: TGCGCCAGCAGCTTGGACGCTGGTCTAATCGATGAGCAGTTCTTC.

As to this clone: The germline gene is not matched at one end of the junction; a read error may be the cause. This chain uses TRBV7-7 with TRBJ1-4; D possibly corresponds to TRBD1 (5 bases). Germline assignment: CDR1 SSHAT and CDR2 FNYEAQ (reference sequence). The CDR3 runs to 14 residues. CDR3 residues: CASSLGGAREKLFF. The CDR3, as DNA: TGTGCTAGCAGCTTAGGAGGGGCGCGCGAAAAACTGTTTTTT.

The chain links TRBV6-5 to TRBJ2-7, with a weak D call TRBD2 (6 bases). This CDR3 region has 16 residues. V lost 2 bases to trimming and J lost 0 bases, with 14 bases between them. Germline CDR1 reads MNHEY; CDR2 reads SVGAGI. DNA of the CDR3: TGTGCCAGCAGTTACCTCTCTAGCGCTTTCTCCTACGAGCAGTACTTC. This gives the protein CASSYLSSAFSYEQYF.

This clone was picked up a small number of times. The chain carries TRBV19 and TRBJ2-1, with 10 bases that match TRBD1. Germline trimming cut 4 bases from V and 6 bases from J; bases unmatched to any gene: 3. This CDR3 has 14 amino acids. Per germline, CDR1 LNHDA and CDR2 SQIVND (reference sequence). The DNA for the CDR3 is TGTGCCAGTAGTAGACGGACAGGGGGCAATGAGCAGTTCTTC. It specifies CASSRRTGGNEQFF.

The chain recombines TRBV6-6 with TRBJ1-1, with a weak D call TRBD1 (5 bases). The length of the CDR3 is 16 residues. The germline V and J ends were trimmed by 5 bases and 4 bases, with 20 bases remaining between them. Germline-derived CDR1 and CDR2 are MNHNY and SVGAGI (reference sequence). The CDR3 sequence: CASSPGRGGISTEAFF. The CDR3 DNA is TGTGCCAGCAGTCCAGGGCGTGGGGGTATTAGCACTGAAGCTTTCTTT.

This rearrangement joins TRBV28 to TRBJ2-4; no firm D call. The V gene lost 3 bases and the J gene lost 0 bases, with 3 bases spanning the gap. The germline CDR1 and CDR2 sequences are MDHEN and SYDVKM. The CDR3 is made up of 13 amino acids. The CDR3 DNA sequence: TGTGCCAGCAGTTTCATAGCCAAAAACATTCAGTACTTC. It yields the protein CASSFIAKNIQYF.

V and J are TRBV7-6 and TRBJ2-2, with 9 bases lining up with TRBD2. This CDR3 spans 17 amino acids. Germline lookup yields CDR1 SGHVS and CDR2 FNYEAQ. The V gene end was trimmed by 5 bases and the J gene end by 5 bases; junction bases not matched to a gene: 12. CDR3 loop: CASSAGAAGGPTGELFF. For the CDR3, the DNA is TGTGCCAGCAGCGCCGGTGCGGCGGGAGGGCCTACCGGGGAGCTGTTTTTT.